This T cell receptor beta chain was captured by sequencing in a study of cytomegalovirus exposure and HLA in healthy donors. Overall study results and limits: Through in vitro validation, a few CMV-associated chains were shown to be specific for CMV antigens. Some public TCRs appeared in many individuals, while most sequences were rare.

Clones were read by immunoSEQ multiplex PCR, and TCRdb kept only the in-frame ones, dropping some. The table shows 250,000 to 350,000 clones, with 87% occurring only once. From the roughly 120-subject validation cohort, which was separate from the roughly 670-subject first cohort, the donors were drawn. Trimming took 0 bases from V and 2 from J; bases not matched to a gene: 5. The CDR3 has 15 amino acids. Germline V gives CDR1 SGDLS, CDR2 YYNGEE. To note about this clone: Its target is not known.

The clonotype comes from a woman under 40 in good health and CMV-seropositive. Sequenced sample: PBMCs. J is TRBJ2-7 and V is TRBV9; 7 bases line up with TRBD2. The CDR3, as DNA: TGTGCCAGCAGCGTAGCCGCGGGGGTAACCTACGAGCAGTACTTC. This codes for CASSVAAGVTYEQYF.